Below, 8 T cell receptor beta chains from the same sample are listed, as sequenced in a study of shared clonotypes between healthy human individuals. Naive CD8 cells lacked CD45RO, underwent positive selection for CCR7 and left out terminally differentiated effector memory CD45RA+ cells. Some clones are missing from TCRdb's copy, which holds only in-frame ones; the method was immunoSEQ multiplex PCR. The sample has roughly 2.1 million clones, 93% seen once. Specimen: naive CD8+ T cells from PBMCs. The source of these receptors is a young man in good health. Some clones in this sample may be carry-over from other donors' samples.

The chain carries TRBV27 and TRBJ2-3; 9 bases line up with TRBD2. Trimming at V came to 3 bases and at J to 8 bases, leaving 9 bases not matched to a gene. Germline V CDR1 and CDR2: MNHEY, SMNVEV (reference sequence). This CDR3 is built from 15 residues. CDR3 nucleotides: TGTGCCAGCAGTTTCTCGGCGGGAGGGCCGGTTACGCAGTATTTT. It codes for CASSFSAGGPVTQYF.

J is TRBJ2-7 and V is TRBV19, with D perhaps matching TRBD1 (6 bases). The germline V and J ends were trimmed by 1 base and 2 bases, with 9 bases remaining between them. This CDR3 has 14 residues. Germline lookup yields CDR1 LNHDA and CDR2 SQIVND (reference sequence). CDR3 sequence reads: CASSIGTDPYEQYF. In nucleotides, the CDR3 is TGTGCCAGTAGTATAGGGACAGATCCCTACGAGCAGTACTTC.

The chain combines TRBV13 with TRBJ2-7, with 12 positions matching TRBD2. CDR3 length equals 15 residues. The germline CDR1 and CDR2 sequences are PRHDT and FYEKMQ (reference sequence). V was clipped by 5 bases and J by 0 bases; unmatched bases: 2. This chain's CDR3 is CASSKTSGGSYEQYF. The CDR3 nucleotides read TGTGCCAGCAGCAAGACTAGCGGGGGCTCCTACGAGCAGTACTTC. The full variable domain, in which reference TRBV13 and TRBJ2-7 provide the parts outside the CDR3, is AAGVIQSPRHLIKEKRETATLKCYPIPRHDTVYWYQQGPGQDPQFLISFYEKMQSDKGSIPDRFSAQQFSDYHSELNMSSLELGDSALYFCASSKTSGGSYEQYFGPGTRLTVT.

The chain links TRBV27 to TRBJ2-1, with a possible D match to TRBD1 (5 bases). This CDR3 is built from 15 residues. Between the trimmed V and J ends, which lost 4 bases and 6 bases, there was a span of 16 bases. Per the germline V gene, CDR1 is MNHEY and CDR2 is SMNVEV (reference sequence). The CDR3 spells CASSSTQVPFNEQFF. The CDR3 DNA reads TGTGCCAGCAGTTCCACACAGGTCCCCTTCAATGAGCAGTTCTTC.

The chain combines TRBV5-4 with TRBJ1-3; TRBD1 agrees at 7 bases. With 5 bases clipped from V and 1 base from J, the junction kept 9 bases outside the gene matches. The germline V gene has CDR1 SGHNT and CDR2 YYREEE (reference sequence). The CDR3 totals 16 residues. The CDR3 protein is CASSSRQGHSGNTIYF. The CDR3 coding sequence is TGTGCCAGCAGTTCCCGACAGGGTCATTCTGGAAACACCATATATTTT. Full variable domain (missing parts from reference TRBV5-4 and TRBJ1-3): ETGVTQSPTHLIKTRGQQVTLRCSSQSGHNTVSWYQQALGQGPQFIFQYYREEENGRGNFPPRFSGLQFPNYSSELNVNALELDDSALYLCASSSRQGHSGNTIYFGEGSWLTVV.

This clone appeared once. The rearrangement links TRBV30 to TRBJ2-7; unclear D gene. The germline V and J ends were trimmed by 0 bases and 1 base, with 7 bases remaining between them. The CDR3 has 13 residues. CDR1 is GTSNPN and CDR2 is SVGIG in the germline V gene (reference sequence). The CDR3 DNA reads TGTGCCTGGAGTGTTCGCAGGTCCTACGAGCAGTACTTC. This encodes CAWSVRRSYEQYF.

This CDR3 reads CASSPSWPGETQYF. The DNA for the CDR3 is TGTGCCAGCAGTCCCAGTTGGCCAGGGGAGACCCAGTACTTC. The chain employs TRBV28 and TRBJ2-5; D might be TRBD1 (5 bases). V shed 5 bases and J shed 5 bases, with 15 bases lying between them. Per germline, CDR1 MDHEN and CDR2 SYDVKM. The CDR3 totals 14 residues.

This clone was recorded once. This chain links TRBV7-3 with TRBJ2-1; a weak D match, TRBD1 (7 bases). From germline, CDR1 is SGHTA and CDR2 FQGTGA. The CDR3 is 20 amino acids. Trimming took 5 bases from V and 9 from J, leaving 35 bases between them. The CDR3 sequence is CASSPRTGPNGGGKSGEQFF. The CDR3 region has the DNA TGTGCCAGCAGCCCTCGGACAGGCCCTAATGGTGGCGGGAAATCAGGTGAGCAGTTCTTC.